These 7 T cell receptor beta chains came from one sample sequenced in a study of cytomegalovirus exposure and HLA in healthy donors. PCR involved 60 Vbeta and 13 Jbeta primers. Assay: immunoSEQ multiplex PCR; the TCRdb copy retains only in-frame clones and omits some. Of more than 85,000 clones listed, around 75% are singletons. Sequenced: PBMCs. Receptors originate from a male donor in good health and CMV-seropositive.

The J gene is TRBJ1-6, the V gene TRBV6-1, with 9 bases matching TRBD1. The CDR3 contains 13 residues. The V segment lost 8 bases and the J segment 9 bases; nucleotides outside the gene matches: 5. From germline, CDR1 is MNHNS and CDR2 SASEGT. The CDR3 loop reads CASGQGIFSPLHF. Here the CDR3 DNA reads TGTGCCAGCGGACAGGGGATATTTTCACCCCTCCACTTT.

A remark on this clone: Other DNA sequences within the sample encode an identical CDR3. The chain is built from TRBV5-6 and TRBJ2-3; 13 bases are a match to TRBD2. The CDR3 loop spans 17 amino acids. The ends lost 2 bases at V and 8 bases at J; junction bases unmatched: 11. Germline V CDR1 and CDR2: SGHDT, YYEEEE. The CDR3 is CASSFYGLAGAPSTQYF. The DNA for the CDR3 is TGTGCCAGCAGCTTTTACGGACTAGCGGGGGCCCCAAGTACGCAGTATTTT.

The chain employs TRBV30 and TRBJ2-7; 8 positions agree with TRBD1. The CDR3 contains 12 residues. CDR1 and CDR2 from the germline V gene are GTSNPN and SVGIG (reference sequence). Unmatched junction bases numbered 1, after V lost 4 bases and J lost 2 bases. As DNA, the CDR3 is TGTGCCTGGACAGGGGGCCCCTACGAGCAGTACTTC. This codes for CAWTGGPYEQYF. Full variable domain (missing parts from reference TRBV30 and TRBJ2-7): SQTIHQWPATLVQPVGSPLSLECTVEGTSNPNLYWYRQAAGRGLQLLFYSVGIGQISSEVPQNLSASRPQDRQFILSSKKLLLSDSGFYLCAWTGGPYEQYFGPGTRLTVT.

This clone was detected only once. The V call is TRBV19, the J call TRBJ2-3, with 8 bases fitting TRBD1. J lost 1 base, V lost 7 bases, and 7 bases had no gene match. Per germline, CDR1 LNHDA and CDR2 SQIVND (reference sequence). This CDR3 is 15 amino acids long. DNA of the CDR3: TGTGCCAGTAATAAAAGACAGGGGCGCACAGATACGCAGTATTTT. The encoded protein is CASNKRQGRTDTQYF.

CDR3 in DNA: TGTGCCAGCAGCGAAACGACAGGGTTTGACTACACCTTC. Its protein is CASSETTGFDYTF. The chain carries TRBV28 and TRBJ1-2, with TRBD1 matching over 7 bases. The CDR3 is 13 amino acids. CDR1 is MDHEN, CDR2 SYDVKM, per germline. V trimming: 6 bases; J trimming: 10 bases; junction bases outside the gene matches: 11.

The chain recombines TRBV15 with TRBJ2-3; D not certain. Trimming cost V 3 bases and J 3 bases, with 4 bases left between them. CDR1 and CDR2 from the germline V gene are LNHNV and YYDKDF (reference sequence). The CDR3 is 12 residues long. The DNA of the CDR3 is TGTGCCACCAGCAGGTTAACAGATACGCAGTATTTT. Its translation is CATSRLTDTQYF.

A single count supports this clone. The CDR3 loop is CASSWSGGARETQYF. The CDR3 DNA follows: TGTGCCAGCAGCTGGAGCGGGGGAGCCCGGGAGACCCAGTACTTC. The chain uses TRBV7-3 and TRBJ2-5, with 8 bases that match TRBD2. The CDR3 contains 15 residues. V shed 4 bases and J 5 bases; nucleotides not matched to a gene: 9. Germline CDR1 and CDR2: SGHTA and FQGTGA.